These 21 T cell receptor beta chains were sequenced from one sample in a study of technical replicates of blood from several donors. The method was immunoSEQ multiplex PCR; TCRdb's version includes in-frame clones alone and lacks a portion of them. The sample has approximately 75,000 clones; around 97% are singletons. Sample: T cells isolated from PBMCs. The receptors were gathered from a human donor in good health.

The chain combines TRBV6-4 with TRBJ2-1, with a weak D call TRBD2 (5 bases). Per germline, CDR1 MRHNA and CDR2 SNTAGT. The CDR3 covers 14 residues. V was pared by 8 bases and J by 3 bases, with 14 bases between. The CDR3 here is CASQPEVNYNEQFF. In DNA form, the CDR3 reads TGTGCCAGCCAGCCGGAGGTAAACTACAATGAGCAGTTCTTC.

V is TRBV27 and J is TRBJ1-2; D is unclear. Germline lookup yields CDR1 MNHEY and CDR2 SMNVEV (reference sequence). This CDR3 contains 15 residues. Trimming stripped 0 bases from V and 6 bases from J, with 14 bases between. CDR3 in amino acids: CASSLSEGSLDGYTF. The CDR3 nucleotides are TGTGCCAGCAGTTTATCGGAAGGGAGTTTGGATGGCTACACCTTC.

This clone was seen once. V usage is TRBV19 and J usage is TRBJ1-2, with D uncertain. Trimming stripped 3 bases from V and 3 bases from J, with 8 bases between. The CDR3 contains 13 residues. Germline V lookup: CDR1 LNHDA, CDR2 SQIVND (reference sequence). CDR3 region: CASSISADYGYTF. The CDR3 DNA reads TGTGCCAGTAGTATTTCTGCGGACTATGGCTACACCTTC.

This clone was counted a single time. In nucleotides, the CDR3 is TGTGCCAGCAGTGAGGGCAGGTCTCAGCCCCAGCATTTT. It is translated as CASSEGRSQPQHF. The chain employs TRBV2 and TRBJ1-5; D not resolved. CDR3 size: 13 residues. Trimming left V 3 bases short and J 6 bases short, with 9 bases between. CDR1 is SNHLY, CDR2 FYNNEI, per germline.

This CDR3 reads CASSQSGGEQFF. CDR3 sequence (DNA): TGTGCCAGCAGTCAGAGCGGAGGGGAGCAGTTCTTC. This sequence joins TRBV5-4 and TRBJ2-1; a weak D match, TRBD2 (6 bases). Between the trimmed V and J ends, which lost 5 bases and 10 bases, there was a span of 13 bases. CDR1 is SGHNT, CDR2 YYREEE, per germline (reference sequence). The CDR3 has 12 residues.

The gene calls are TRBV11-2 and TRBJ2-7, with 7 bases matching TRBD1. The CDR3 extends over 16 amino acids. Germline assignment: CDR1 SGHAT and CDR2 FQNNGV. Trimming at V came to 5 bases and at J to 1 base, leaving 11 bases not matched to a gene. CDR3 nucleotide sequence: TGTGCCAGCAGCCGGTCGCGGCAGGGGGATTCCTACGAGCAGTACTTC. Encoded protein: CASSRSRQGDSYEQYF.

The chain couples TRBV2 to TRBJ2-7; D is perhaps TRBD2 (6 bases). The CDR3 contains 15 residues. Trimming removed 3 bases at V and 4 bases at J, with 16 bases between. CDR1 is SNHLY and CDR2 is FYNNEI in the germline V gene. CDR3 region: CASSDLRDFPYEQYF. The CDR3 DNA reads as TGTGCCAGCAGTGACCTCCGGGACTTTCCTTACGAGCAGTACTTC.

This clone was seen once. The chain employs TRBV4-1 and TRBJ1-3; no definite D call. The CDR3 is 16 amino acids. The V gene lost 1 base and the J gene lost 4 bases, with 14 bases spanning the gap. Germline V gene lookup returns CDR1 MGHRA and CDR2 YSYEKL. The CDR3 spells CASSQVHTPLGNTIYF. CDR3 bases: TGCGCCAGCAGCCAAGTGCACACCCCTCTGGGAAACACCATATATTTT.

This rearrangement joins TRBV9 to TRBJ2-1; D unclear. CDR3 size: 15 residues. Looked up from germline, CDR1 is SGDLS and CDR2 is YYNGEE. Trimming cost V 2 bases and J 5 bases, with 14 bases left between them. The chain's CDR3 is CASSVLARVDNEQFF. CDR3 DNA sequence: TGTGCCAGCAGCGTTCTTGCTCGCGTAGACAATGAGCAGTTCTTC.

This clone is a singleton in its sample. This chain connects TRBV27 to TRBJ2-1, with a possible D match to TRBD1 (5 bases). The germline V gene encodes CDR1 MNHEY and CDR2 SMNVEV (reference sequence). Trimming pared 1 base from V and 4 bases from J, leaving 8 bases between. This CDR3 has 14 amino acids. The CDR3 loop reads CASSLYPGYNEQFF. The CDR3 DNA reads as TGTGCCAGCAGTTTATATCCAGGGTACAATGAGCAGTTCTTC.

The chain couples TRBV11-2 to TRBJ2-7, with 10 positions matching TRBD1. CDR1 and CDR2 from the germline V gene are SGHAT and FQNNGV. CDR3 length: 16 residues. V lost 3 bases to trimming and J lost 3 bases; unmatched junction nucleotides: 8. Written as DNA, the CDR3 is TGTGCCAGCAGCTTGACACGAGGGGACAGGGGCTACGAGCAGTACTTC. Translation: CASSLTRGDRGYEQYF. Using reference TRBV11-2 and TRBJ2-7 for the parts outside the CDR3, the full variable domain is EAGVAQSPRYKIIEKRQSVAFWCNPISGHATLYWYQQILGQGPKLLIQFQNNGVVDDSQLPKDRFSAERLKGVDSTLKIQPAKLEDSAVYLCASSLTRGDRGYEQYFGPGTRLTVT.

The CDR3 is CASSSRTGKGPQHF. The CDR3 coding sequence is TGTGCCAGCAGTTCTAGGACAGGGAAGGGACCCCAGCATTTT. The chain has TRBV6-6 and TRBJ1-5, with 8 bases that match TRBD1. CDR1 is MNHNY, CDR2 SVGAGI, per germline (reference sequence). The V and J ends lost 4 bases and 10 bases, in that order; junction bases with no gene match: 9. CDR3 length: 14 amino acids.

The chain couples TRBV6-5 to TRBJ1-2, with D perhaps TRBD1 (6 bases). CDR1 and CDR2 (germline): MNHEY, SVGAGI. Trimming removed 0 bases from V and 7 bases from J, with 18 bases in between. The CDR3 has 16 amino acids. The CDR3 loop is CASSYSTVQGKGGYTF. Here the CDR3 DNA reads TGTGCCAGCAGTTACTCGACGGTTCAGGGGAAAGGTGGCTACACCTTC.

The CDR3 DNA is TGTGCCAGCAGTGGACAGGGCGGGTTCTTGTACAATGAGCAGTTCTTC. It is translated as CASSGQGGFLYNEQFF. The chain employs TRBV28 and TRBJ2-1; 8 positions agree with TRBD1. The V gene's germline CDR1 is MDHEN and CDR2 SYDVKM. V dropped 5 bases and J dropped 4; count of bases not matched to a gene: 10. The CDR3 consists of 16 residues.

This chain joins TRBV7-9 and TRBJ1-5, with TRBD1 as a possible D gene (5 bases). This CDR3 is built from 16 residues. Germline V gene data show CDR1 as SEHNR and CDR2 as FQNEAQ (reference sequence). V was shortened by 5 bases and J by 1 base, with 15 bases between the two germline ends. As DNA, the CDR3 is TGTGCCAGCAGCACCAGAGACAGCCACAGCAATCAGCCCCAGCATTTT. Its translation: CASSTRDSHSNQPQHF.

The chain recombines TRBV4-1 with TRBJ2-3, with 7 bases matching TRBD2. Germline CDR1 MGHRA, CDR2 YSYEKL. The V segment lost 0 bases and the J segment 1 base; nucleotides outside the gene matches: 16. This CDR3 comprises 20 residues. The CDR3 here is CASSQDKLLGAGAGTDTQYF. CDR3 in DNA: TGCGCCAGCAGCCAAGATAAATTGTTAGGGGCGGGAGCGGGCACAGATACGCAGTATTTT.

The V and J genes are TRBV5-1 and TRBJ1-2; possibly TRBD1 for D (6 bases). The germline V gene encodes CDR1 SGHRS and CDR2 YFSETQ. The CDR3 consists of 13 residues. Trimming cost V 3 bases and J 10 bases, with 16 bases left between them. In DNA, the CDR3 is TGCGCCAGCAGCTACGACAGGTCTAGTAACTACACCTTC. Encoded protein: CASSYDRSSNYTF.

J is TRBJ2-5 and V is TRBV27; D gene uncertain. Germline values: CDR1 MNHEY, CDR2 SMNVEV (reference sequence). The V end was cut by 6 bases, the J end by 5 bases, with 19 bases between. The CDR3 has 15 residues. In DNA, the CDR3 is TGTGCCAGCAGCCATCAGGCTCCCCCCAGGGAGACCCAGTACTTC. Protein product: CASSHQAPPRETQYF.

This CDR3 reads CASSLQQGPYEQYF. DNA of the CDR3: TGTGCCAGCAGCTTGCAACAGGGCCCCTACGAGCAGTACTTC. The gene calls are TRBV11-1 and TRBJ2-7, with D possibly being TRBD1 (6 bases). The CDR3 totals 14 residues. Looked up from germline, CDR1 is SGHAT and CDR2 is FQDESV (reference sequence). Trimming left V 3 bases short and J 2 bases short, with 11 bases between.

This clone was seen more than once but under ten times. The chain couples TRBV28 to TRBJ1-5; D uncertain. Trimming pared 2 bases from V and 1 base from J, leaving 6 bases between. The CDR3 covers 14 residues. Germline lookup yields CDR1 MDHEN and CDR2 SYDVKM. CDR3 residues: CASSLVQSNQPQHF. CDR3 DNA: TGTGCCAGCAGTTTAGTACAGAGCAATCAGCCCCAGCATTTT.

The chain combines TRBV4-1 with TRBJ2-7; D perhaps matches TRBD2 (5 bases). CDR3 length: 16 amino acids. Germline assignment: CDR1 MGHRA and CDR2 YSYEKL. The germline V and J ends were trimmed by 4 bases and 2 bases, with 18 bases remaining between them. This CDR3 reads CASSPIGGGGTYEQYF. The CDR3 DNA sequence: TGCGCCAGCAGCCCTATAGGAGGAGGAGGCACCTACGAGCAGTACTTC.